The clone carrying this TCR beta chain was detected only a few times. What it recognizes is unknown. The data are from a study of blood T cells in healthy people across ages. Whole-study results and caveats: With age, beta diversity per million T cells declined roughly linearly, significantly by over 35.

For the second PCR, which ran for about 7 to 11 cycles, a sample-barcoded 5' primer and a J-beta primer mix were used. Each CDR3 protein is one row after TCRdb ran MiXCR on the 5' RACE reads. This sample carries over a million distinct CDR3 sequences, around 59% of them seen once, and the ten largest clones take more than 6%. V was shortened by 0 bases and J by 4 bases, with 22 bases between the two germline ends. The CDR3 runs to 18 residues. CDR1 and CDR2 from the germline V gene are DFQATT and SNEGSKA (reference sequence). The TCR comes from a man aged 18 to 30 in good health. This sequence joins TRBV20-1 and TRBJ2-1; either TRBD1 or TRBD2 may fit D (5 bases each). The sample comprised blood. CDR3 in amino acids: CSARDEGSLLPVYNEQFF. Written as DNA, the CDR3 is TGCAGTGCTAGAGATGAGGGGTCACTACTCCCGGTGTACAATGAGCAGTTCTTC.